This T cell receptor (beta chain) stems from a study of blood T cell repertoires in COVID-19. Germline values: CDR1 SNHLY, CDR2 FYNNEI. Germline trimming cut 8 bases from V and 0 bases from J; bases unmatched to any gene: 2. This CDR3 is 13 amino acids long. A few counts support this clone. Assay: immunoSEQ multiplex PCR; the TCRdb copy retains only in-frame clones and omits some. The sample has about 55,000 clones, roughly 80% seen once. This rearrangement joins TRBV2 to TRBJ2-7, with TRBD1 matching over 9 bases. This clonotype was sampled from a woman in her sixties or seventies with acute or convalescent COVID-19. The material sequenced was peripheral blood. CDR3 sequence (DNA): TGTGCCAGCGGGGGACAGGGCTCCTACGAGCAGTACTTC. It codes for CASGGQGSYEQYF.